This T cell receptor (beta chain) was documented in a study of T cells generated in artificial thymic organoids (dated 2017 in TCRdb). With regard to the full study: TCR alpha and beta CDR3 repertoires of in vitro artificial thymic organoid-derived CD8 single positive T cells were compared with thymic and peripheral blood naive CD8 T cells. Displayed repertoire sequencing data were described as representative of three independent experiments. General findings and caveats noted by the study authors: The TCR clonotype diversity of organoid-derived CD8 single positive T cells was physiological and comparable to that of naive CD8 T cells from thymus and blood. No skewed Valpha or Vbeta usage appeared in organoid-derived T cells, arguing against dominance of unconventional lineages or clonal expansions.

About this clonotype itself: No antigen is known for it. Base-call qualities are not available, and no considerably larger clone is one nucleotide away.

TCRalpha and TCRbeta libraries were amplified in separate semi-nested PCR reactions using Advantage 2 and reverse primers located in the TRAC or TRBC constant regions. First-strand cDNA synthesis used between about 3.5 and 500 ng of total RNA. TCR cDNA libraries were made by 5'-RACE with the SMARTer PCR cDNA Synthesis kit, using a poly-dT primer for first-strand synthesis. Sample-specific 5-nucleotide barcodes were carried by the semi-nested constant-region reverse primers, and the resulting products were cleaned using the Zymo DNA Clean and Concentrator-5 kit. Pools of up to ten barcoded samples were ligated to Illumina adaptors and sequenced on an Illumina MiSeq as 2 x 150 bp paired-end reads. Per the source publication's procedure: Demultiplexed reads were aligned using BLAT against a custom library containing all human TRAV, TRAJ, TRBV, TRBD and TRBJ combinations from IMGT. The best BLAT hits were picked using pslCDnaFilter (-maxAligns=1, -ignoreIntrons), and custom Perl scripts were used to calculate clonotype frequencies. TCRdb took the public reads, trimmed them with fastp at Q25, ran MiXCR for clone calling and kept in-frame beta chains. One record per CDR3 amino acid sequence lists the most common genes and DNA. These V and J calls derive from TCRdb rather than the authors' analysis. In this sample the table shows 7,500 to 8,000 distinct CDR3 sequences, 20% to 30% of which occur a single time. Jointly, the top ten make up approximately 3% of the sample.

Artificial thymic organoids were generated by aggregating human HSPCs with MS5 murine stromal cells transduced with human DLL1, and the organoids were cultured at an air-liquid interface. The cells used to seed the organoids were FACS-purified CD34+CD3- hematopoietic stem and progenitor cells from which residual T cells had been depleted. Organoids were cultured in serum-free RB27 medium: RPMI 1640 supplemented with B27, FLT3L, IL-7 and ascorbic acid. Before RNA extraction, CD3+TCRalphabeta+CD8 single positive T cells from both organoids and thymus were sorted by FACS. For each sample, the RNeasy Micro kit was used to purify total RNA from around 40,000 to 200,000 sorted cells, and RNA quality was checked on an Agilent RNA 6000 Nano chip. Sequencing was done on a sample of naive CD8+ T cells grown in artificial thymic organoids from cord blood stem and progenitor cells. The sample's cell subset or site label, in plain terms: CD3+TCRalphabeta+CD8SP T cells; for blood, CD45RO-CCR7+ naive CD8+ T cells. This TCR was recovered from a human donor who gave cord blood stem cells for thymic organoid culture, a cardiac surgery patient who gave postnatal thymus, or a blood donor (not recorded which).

The nucleotide sequence reads as follows: TGCGCCACCTTGGCGGGTGAAAAACTGTTTTTT. Translated, this gives CATLAGEKLFF. The chain joins TRBV5-1 to TRBJ1-4, with the D gene too uncertain to name. From its cysteine to its phenylalanine, the CDR3 spans 11 amino acids. The only DNA kept is the CDR3, 33 bases in frame from the first base. V drops 9 bases and J drops 7 bases, leaving 10 bases in between. In the germline V gene, CDR1 corresponds to SGHRS and CDR2 to YFSETQ.